The 22 T cell receptor beta chains listed next were all sequenced from one sample in a study of CD8 T cells in ankylosing spondylitis. TCRdb processed the 5' RACE reads anew with MiXCR; each CDR3 protein has one entry. The sample lists 25,000 or so distinct CDR3 sequences, 7.9% seen once, with nearly 30% in the top ten. Sequenced: blood. Receptors originate from a male donor with ankylosing spondylitis or in good health (not recorded which).

The sample holds a few counts of this clonotype. The J gene is TRBJ2-5, the V gene TRBV3-1; a possible D gene is TRBD2 (5 bases). This CDR3 has 14 amino acids. V dropped 4 bases and J dropped 2 bases, with 11 bases sitting between them. The V gene's germline CDR1 is LGHDT and CDR2 YNNKEL (reference sequence). This CDR3 reads CASSPGVSQETQYF. The CDR3 DNA sequence: TGTGCCAGCAGCCCCGGGGTCAGTCAAGAGACCCAGTACTTC.

This clonotype is large within its sample. The chain is built from TRBV28 and TRBJ2-2, with 8 bases matching TRBD2. V trimming: 4 bases; J trimming: 7 bases; junction bases outside the gene matches: 8. Germline CDR1 and CDR2: MDHEN and SYDVKM. The length of the CDR3 is 15 residues. The CDR3 DNA reads as TGTGCCAGCAGTTCCTCGGGGGGGGAAGTCGGGGAGCTGTTTTTT. It encodes CASSSSGGEVGELFF.

This clonotype was counted between two and nine times. The rearrangement joins TRBV29-1 to TRBJ2-1; a possible D gene is TRBD2 (5 bases). Germline V gene sequence: CDR1 SQVTM, CDR2 ANQGSEA. With 1 base removed from V and 7 bases from J, the gap between germline ends came to 5 bases. CDR3 length equals 11 residues. The CDR3 DNA is TGCAGCGTTGAAGCGGGAAATGAGCAGTTCTTC. It translates to CSVEAGNEQFF.

This clonotype was observed many times. The rearrangement uses TRBV5-1 and TRBJ2-6; D unclear. The ends were cut back, 1 base at V and 2 bases at J, with 7 bases in the middle. CDR1 is SGHRS, CDR2 YFSETQ, per germline. This CDR3 has 15 residues. The CDR3 loop is CASSLKGPGANVLTF. The DNA for the CDR3 is TGCGCCAGCAGCTTGAAGGGTCCTGGGGCCAACGTCCTGACTTTC. The whole variable domain, remainder taken from reference TRBV5-1 and TRBJ2-6, is KAGVTQTPRYLIKTRGQQVTLSCSPISGHRSVSWYQQTPGQGLQFLFEYFSETQRNKGNFPGRFSGRQFSNSRSEMNVSTLELGDSALYLCASSLKGPGANVLTFGAGSRLTVL.

This clonotype counts as medium-sized. As DNA, the CDR3 is TGTGCCAGCAGCTTAGTGGGACTAGCCCCAGATACGCAGTATTTT. It codes for CASSLVGLAPDTQYF. This rearrangement joins TRBV7-8 to TRBJ2-3, with 9 bases aligning to TRBD2. After removal of 1 base from V and 4 bases from J, the junction contained 3 bases not matched to a gene. There are 15 residues in the CDR3. Per the germline V gene, CDR1 is SGHVS and CDR2 is FQNEAQ.

This clonotype was seen ten or more times. A junction boundary mismatches the germline segment, possibly from a read error. This chain links TRBV28 with TRBJ2-5; unclear D gene. The CDR3 loop spans 11 amino acids. The germline gives CDR1 MDHEN, CDR2 SYDVKM. CDR3 protein: CASTNQETQYF. The CDR3 DNA sequence: TGTGCCAGCACTAACCAGGAGACCCAGTACTTC.

This clonotype was detected many times. The chain has TRBV27 and TRBJ1-4; D gene unclear. Germline V CDR1 and CDR2: MNHEY, SMNVEV (reference sequence). The length of the CDR3 is 14 residues. Trimming cost V 3 bases and J 7 bases, with 12 bases left between them. CDR3 nucleotide sequence: TGTGCCAGCAGTTTCTCCGACAAGAGTGAAAAACTGTTTTTT. Encoded protein: CASSFSDKSEKLFF.

This clonotype was detected ten times or more. The rearrangement links TRBV6-6 to TRBJ1-1, with no clear D. Germline V gene data show CDR1 as MNHNY and CDR2 as SVGAGI (reference sequence). The ends were cut back, 5 bases at V and 10 bases at J, with 11 bases in the middle. The CDR3 runs to 11 residues. CDR3 nucleotide sequence: TGTGCCAGCAGTGCGCAAGAAACAGCTTTCTTT. Protein: CASSAQETAFF.

This clonotype has a handful of counts. V and J are TRBV6-2 or TRBV6-3 and TRBJ2-2; 14 positions match TRBD2. This CDR3 is built from 16 residues. The germline CDR1 and CDR2 sequences are MNHEY and SVGEGT. Trimming cost V 5 bases and J 6 bases; bases outside gene matches: 5. CDR3 sequence (DNA): TGTGCCAGCAGTGACGGGACTAGCGGGAGTGCCGGGGAGCTGTTTTTT. Its translation: CASSDGTSGSAGELFF.

This sequence joins TRBV12-3 or TRBV12-4 and TRBJ1-5; D ambiguous. The CDR3 has 16 residues. V gave up 3 bases and J gave up 5 bases, with 17 bases separating them. This CDR3 reads CASSFSYSSRHQPQHF. CDR3 in DNA: TGTGCCAGCAGTTTTAGTTACTCGTCCCGACATCAGCCCCAGCATTTT.

The chain joins TRBV5-1 to TRBJ2-1; 10 bases are a match to TRBD2. After removal of 5 bases from V and 9 bases from J, the junction contained 8 bases not matched to a gene. The CDR3 sequence is 14 residues long. Germline CDR1 and CDR2: SGHRS and YFSETQ. CDR3 sequence: CASRAGGLIGEQFF. In DNA, the CDR3 is TGCGCCAGCAGAGCGGGAGGGTTGATTGGTGAGCAGTTCTTC.

The genes are TRBV5-1 and TRBJ2-5; 9 bases match TRBD1. CDR1 and CDR2 (germline): SGHRS, YFSETQ. The CDR3 runs to 16 residues. J gave up 0 bases and V 4 bases, and 7 bases lay outside the gene matches. The CDR3 loop is CASSPTGQGYQETQYF. The DNA for the CDR3 is TGCGCCAGCAGCCCGACGGGACAGGGTTACCAAGAGACCCAGTACTTC. The whole variable domain, remainder taken from reference TRBV5-1 and TRBJ2-5, is KAGVTQTPRYLIKTRGQQVTLSCSPISGHRSVSWYQQTPGQGLQFLFEYFSETQRNKGNFPGRFSGRQFSNSRSEMNVSTLELGDSALYLCASSPTGQGYQETQYFGPGTRLLVL.

This clonotype has just a few counts. This chain joins TRBV6-6 and TRBJ1-4, with 9 bases lining up with TRBD1. This CDR3 spans 15 amino acids. CDR1 and CDR2 (germline): MNHNY, SVGAGI (reference sequence). J gave up 5 bases and V 6 bases, and 7 bases lay outside the gene matches. CDR3 bases: TGTGCCAGCAGGGGAACCGGGACAGGGAATGAAAAACTGTTTTTT. Translating gives CASRGTGTGNEKLFF.

The CDR3 reads CATRSRAYEQYF. DNA of the CDR3: TGTGCCACCCGTTCCCGGGCCTACGAGCAGTACTTC. This sequence joins TRBV28 and TRBJ2-7; D is unresolved. The CDR3 has 12 residues. CDR1 is MDHEN and CDR2 is SYDVKM in the germline V gene. Deletions cut 10 bases from V and 2 bases from J, with 12 bases between.

Within the sample, this clonotype is large. This chain links TRBV6-5 with TRBJ2-2, with unresolved D. V lost 2 bases and J lost 2, with 9 bases in between. The CDR3 extends over 15 amino acids. Per germline, CDR1 MNHEY and CDR2 SVGAGI. The CDR3 sequence is CASSYQTSNTGELFF. Here the CDR3 DNA reads TGTGCCAGCAGTTACCAGACCTCCAACACCGGGGAGCTGTTTTTT.

This clonotype was detected ten times or more. V and J are TRBV20-1 and TRBJ2-2; 12 bases are a match to TRBD2. The germline gives CDR1 DFQATT, CDR2 SNEGSKA (reference sequence). The junction had 6 bases not matched to a gene; V was cut back by 3 bases and J by 7 bases. The CDR3 is made up of 15 amino acids. The CDR3 is CSASPSGRASGELFF. The DNA for the CDR3 is TGCAGTGCTAGCCCTAGCGGGAGGGCCAGCGGGGAGCTGTTTTTT.

This rearrangement joins TRBV29-1 to TRBJ2-2; D is possibly TRBD1 (6 bases). CDR3 size: 15 residues. V lost 3 bases, J lost 2 bases, and 13 bases lay in between. The germline gives CDR1 SQVTM, CDR2 ANQGSEA. The CDR3 sequence: CSVDPRDTNTGELFF. CDR3 in DNA: TGCAGCGTTGACCCCCGGGACACAAACACCGGGGAGCTGTTTTTT.

This clonotype was seen only a few times. V is TRBV7-9 and J is TRBJ1-1, with D tentatively TRBD1 (5 bases). The CDR3 contains 13 residues. In germline, CDR1 is SEHNR, CDR2 FQNEAQ (reference sequence). V shed 3 bases and J shed 5 bases, with 10 bases lying between them. CDR3 DNA sequence: TGTGCCAGCAGCTTGCAGGGCTGGACTGAAGCTTTCTTT. Protein sequence: CASSLQGWTEAFF.

This clonotype was counted only a few times. An end of the junction does not agree with germline; a read error may underlie this. CDR3 sequence (DNA): TGTGCCGCCAGCAGGGACACCTACAATGAGCAGTTCTTC. Translating gives CAASRDTYNEQFF. The rearrangement uses TRBV15 and TRBJ2-1, with D perhaps TRBD1 (6 bases). The germline gives CDR1 LNHNV, CDR2 YYDKDF (reference sequence). This CDR3 has 13 residues.

This clonotype was counted at least ten times. This chain joins TRBV9 and TRBJ2-1; D unresolved. Germline V gives CDR1 SGDLS, CDR2 YYNGEE. The V gene lost 0 bases and the J gene lost 6 bases, with 4 bases spanning the gap. The CDR3 length is 12 residues. This chain's CDR3 is CASSVAVNEQFF. DNA for the CDR3: TGTGCCAGCAGCGTAGCCGTCAATGAGCAGTTCTTC. The entire variable domain, with the rest obtained from reference TRBV9 and TRBJ2-1, is as follows: DSGVTQTPKHLITATGQRVTLRCSPRSGDLSVYWYQQSLDQGLQFLIQYYNGEERAKGNILERFSAQQFPDLHSELNLSSLELGDSALYFCASSVAVNEQFFGPGTRLTVL.

This clonotype was counted only a few times. The chain combines TRBV7-2 with TRBJ2-2; possible D gene TRBD1, 5 bases. The germline gives CDR1 SGHTA, CDR2 FQGNSA. The CDR3 has 14 amino acids. The germline V and J ends were trimmed by 3 bases and 7 bases, with 12 bases remaining between them. For the CDR3, the DNA is TGTGCCAGCAGCTTTTTAAGGGGTGGCGGGGAGCTGTTTTTT. Its translation is CASSFLRGGGELFF.

This clonotype came up many times. CDR3 sequence reads: CSVGEGDTRKEYF. The CDR3, as DNA: TGCAGCGTTGGGGAGGGAGACACCCGGAAAGAGTACTTC. The rearrangement links TRBV29-1 to TRBJ2-4; 7 bases are shared with TRBD2. The CDR3 has 13 amino acids. The V gene end was trimmed by 4 bases and the J gene end by 14 bases; junction bases not matched to a gene: 14. From germline, CDR1 is SQVTM and CDR2 ANQGSEA.